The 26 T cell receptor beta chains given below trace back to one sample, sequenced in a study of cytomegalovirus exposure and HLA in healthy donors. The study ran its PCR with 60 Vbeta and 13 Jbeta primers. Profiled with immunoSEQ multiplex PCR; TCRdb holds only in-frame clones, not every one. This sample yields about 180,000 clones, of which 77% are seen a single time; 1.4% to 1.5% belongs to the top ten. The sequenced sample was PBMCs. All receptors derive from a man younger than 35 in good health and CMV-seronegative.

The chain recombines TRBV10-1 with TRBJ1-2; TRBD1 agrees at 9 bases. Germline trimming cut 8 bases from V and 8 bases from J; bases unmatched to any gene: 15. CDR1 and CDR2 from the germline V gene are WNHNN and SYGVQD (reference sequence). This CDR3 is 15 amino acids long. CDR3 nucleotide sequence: TGCGCCAGCCCTCACAGGGGGCTACCCACTAGGGGCTACACCTTC. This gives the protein CASPHRGLPTRGYTF.

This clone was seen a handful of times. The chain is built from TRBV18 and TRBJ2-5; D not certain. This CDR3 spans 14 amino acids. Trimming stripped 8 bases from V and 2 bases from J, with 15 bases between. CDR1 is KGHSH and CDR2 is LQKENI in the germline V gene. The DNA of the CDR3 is TGTGCCAGCCCCGTCGTCCCTAGACAAGAGACCCAGTACTTC. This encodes CASPVVPRQETQYF.

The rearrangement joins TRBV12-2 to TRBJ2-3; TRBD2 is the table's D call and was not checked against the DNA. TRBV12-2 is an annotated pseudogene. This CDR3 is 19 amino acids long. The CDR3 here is CASRLELAGVLLGADTQYF. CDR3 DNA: TGTGCAAGTCGCTTAGAACTAGCGGGAGTACTCCTGGGTGCAGATACGCAGTATTTT.

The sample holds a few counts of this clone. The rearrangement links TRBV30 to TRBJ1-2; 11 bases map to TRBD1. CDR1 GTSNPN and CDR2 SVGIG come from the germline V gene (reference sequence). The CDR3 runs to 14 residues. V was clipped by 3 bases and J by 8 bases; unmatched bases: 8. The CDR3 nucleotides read TGTGCCTGGAGGGACAGGGGGCGAGTTGTCGGCTACACCTTC. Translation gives CAWRDRGRVVGYTF.

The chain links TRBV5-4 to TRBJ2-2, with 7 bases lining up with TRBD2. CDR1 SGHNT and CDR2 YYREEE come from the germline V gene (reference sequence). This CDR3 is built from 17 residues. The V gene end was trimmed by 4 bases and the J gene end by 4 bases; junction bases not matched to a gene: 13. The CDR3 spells CASSPGGLAHTTGELFF. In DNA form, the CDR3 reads TGTGCCAGCAGCCCGGGGGGTCTAGCCCACACCACCGGGGAGCTGTTTTTT.

This CDR3 reads CASSSHPDNYEKLFF. The CDR3 coding sequence is TGTGCCAGCAGTTCCCACCCGGACAACTATGAAAAACTGTTTTTT. This sequence joins TRBV6-5 and TRBJ1-4; a weak D match, TRBD1 (5 bases). Trimming stripped 4 bases from V and 6 bases from J, with 15 bases between. Germline lookup yields CDR1 MNHEY and CDR2 SVGAGI. The CDR3 has 15 residues.

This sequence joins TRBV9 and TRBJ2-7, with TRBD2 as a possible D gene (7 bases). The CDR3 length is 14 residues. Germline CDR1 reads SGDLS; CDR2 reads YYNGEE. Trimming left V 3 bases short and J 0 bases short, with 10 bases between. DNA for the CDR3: TGTGCCAGCAGCGAGGGGGGGAGCTCCTACGAGCAGTACTTC. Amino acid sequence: CASSEGGSSYEQYF.

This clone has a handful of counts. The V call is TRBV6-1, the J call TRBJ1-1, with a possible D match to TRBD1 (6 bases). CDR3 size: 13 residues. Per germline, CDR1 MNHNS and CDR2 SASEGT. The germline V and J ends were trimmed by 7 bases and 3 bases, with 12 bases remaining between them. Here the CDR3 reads CASTRGAHTEAFF. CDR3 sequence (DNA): TGTGCCAGCACGCGGGGGGCCCACACTGAAGCTTTCTTT.

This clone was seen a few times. CDR3 in DNA: TGTGCCATCAGTGAGTCCACCGGGACTAGCGGGAGTGGTAATGAGCAGTTCTTC. It yields the protein CAISESTGTSGSGNEQFF. This chain joins TRBV10-3 and TRBJ2-1, with TRBD2 matching 14 bases. The CDR3 consists of 18 residues. CDR1 and CDR2 (germline): ENHRY, SYGVKD. V shed 0 bases and J 7 bases; nucleotides not matched to a gene: 8.

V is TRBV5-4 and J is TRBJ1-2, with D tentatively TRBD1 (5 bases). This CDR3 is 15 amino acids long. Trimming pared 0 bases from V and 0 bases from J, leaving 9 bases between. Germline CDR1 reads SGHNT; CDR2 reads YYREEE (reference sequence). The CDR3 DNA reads TGTGCCAGCAGCTTGGCAGGGTGGGCTAACTATGGCTACACCTTC. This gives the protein CASSLAGWANYGYTF.

This chain's CDR3 is CASSLGGGPGNEQFF. The CDR3 nucleotides are TGTGCCAGCAGCTTGGGGGGAGGGCCGGGCAATGAGCAGTTCTTC. The J gene is TRBJ2-1, the V gene TRBV7-3, with TRBD2 matching 7 bases. The CDR3 consists of 15 residues. The J segment lost 6 bases and the V segment lost 3 bases, leaving 8 bases of the junction unmatched. Germline V gene lookup returns CDR1 SGHTA and CDR2 FQGTGA. The complete variable domain, with remaining parts taken from reference TRBV7-3 and TRBJ2-1, reads GAGVSQTPSNKVTEKGKYVELRCDPISGHTALYWYRQSLGQGPEFLIYFQGTGAADDSGLPNDRFFAVRPEGSVSTLKIQRTERGDSAVYLCASSLGGGPGNEQFFGPGTRLTVL.

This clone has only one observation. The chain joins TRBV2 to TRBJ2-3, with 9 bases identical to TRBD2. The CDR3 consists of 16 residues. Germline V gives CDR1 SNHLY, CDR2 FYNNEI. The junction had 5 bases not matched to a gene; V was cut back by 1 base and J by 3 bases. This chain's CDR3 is CASSEGLAGLTDTQYF. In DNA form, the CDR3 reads TGTGCCAGCAGTGAAGGGCTAGCGGGGTTGACAGATACGCAGTATTTT.

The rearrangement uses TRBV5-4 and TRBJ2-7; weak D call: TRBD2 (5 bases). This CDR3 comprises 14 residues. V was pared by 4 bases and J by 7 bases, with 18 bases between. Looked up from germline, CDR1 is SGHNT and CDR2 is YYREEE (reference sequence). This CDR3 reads CASSLRGTGGEQYF. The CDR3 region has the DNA TGTGCCAGCAGCCTGAGAGGCACTGGCGGGGAGCAGTACTTC.

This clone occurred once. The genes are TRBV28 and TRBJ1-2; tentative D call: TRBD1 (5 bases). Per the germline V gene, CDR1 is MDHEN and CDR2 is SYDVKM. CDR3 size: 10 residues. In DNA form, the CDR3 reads TGTAGTGTAGGGGACTATGGCTACACCTTC. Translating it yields CSVGDYGYTF.

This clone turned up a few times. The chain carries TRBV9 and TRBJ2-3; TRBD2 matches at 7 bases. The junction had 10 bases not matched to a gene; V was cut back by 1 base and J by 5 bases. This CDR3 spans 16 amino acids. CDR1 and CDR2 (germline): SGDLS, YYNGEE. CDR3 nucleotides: TGTGCCAGCAGCGTAAGACCGGGGGGTGGAAGAGATACGCAGTATTTT. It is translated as CASSVRPGGGRDTQYF.

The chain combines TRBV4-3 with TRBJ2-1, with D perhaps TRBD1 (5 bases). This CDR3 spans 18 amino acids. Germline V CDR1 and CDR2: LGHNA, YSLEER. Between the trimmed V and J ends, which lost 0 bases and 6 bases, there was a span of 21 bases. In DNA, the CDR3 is TGCGCCAGCAGCCAAGAAGCCCGACGACCCAGGACATTCAATGAGCAGTTCTTC. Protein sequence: CASSQEARRPRTFNEQFF.

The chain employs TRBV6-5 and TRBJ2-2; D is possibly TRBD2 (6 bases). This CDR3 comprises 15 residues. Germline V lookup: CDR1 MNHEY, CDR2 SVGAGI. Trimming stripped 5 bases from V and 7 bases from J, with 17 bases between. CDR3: CASSGSSVRNGELFF. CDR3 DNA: TGTGCCAGCAGTGGATCTAGCGTTCGGAACGGGGAGCTGTTTTTT.

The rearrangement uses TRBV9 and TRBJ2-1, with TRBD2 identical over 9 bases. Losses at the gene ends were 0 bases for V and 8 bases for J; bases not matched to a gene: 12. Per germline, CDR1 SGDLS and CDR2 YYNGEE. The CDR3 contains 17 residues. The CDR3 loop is CASSVGRLAALEYEQFF. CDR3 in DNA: TGTGCCAGCAGCGTAGGGAGACTAGCGGCCTTAGAATATGAGCAGTTCTTC.

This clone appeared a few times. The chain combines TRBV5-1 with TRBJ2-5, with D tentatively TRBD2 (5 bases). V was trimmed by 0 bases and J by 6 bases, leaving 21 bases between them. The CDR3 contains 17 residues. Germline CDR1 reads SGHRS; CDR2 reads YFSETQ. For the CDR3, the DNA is TGCGCCAGCAGCTTGGGTCTAGGGTCGGGAACTAAGAAGACCCAGTACTTC. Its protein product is CASSLGLGSGTKKTQYF.

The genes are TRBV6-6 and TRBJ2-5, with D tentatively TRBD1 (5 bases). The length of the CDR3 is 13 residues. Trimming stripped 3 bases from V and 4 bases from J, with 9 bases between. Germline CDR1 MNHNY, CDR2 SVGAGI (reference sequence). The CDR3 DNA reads TGTGCCAGCAGTTATCAGGGTCGAGAGACCCAGTACTTC. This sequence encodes CASSYQGRETQYF.

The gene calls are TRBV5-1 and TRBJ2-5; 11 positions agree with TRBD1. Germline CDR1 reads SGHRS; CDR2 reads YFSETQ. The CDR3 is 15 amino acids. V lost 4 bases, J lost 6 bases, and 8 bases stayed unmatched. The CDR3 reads CASSNGTGGRKTQYF. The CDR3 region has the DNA TGCGCCAGCAGCAACGGGACAGGGGGAAGAAAGACCCAGTACTTC.

The CDR3 loop is CASSVTGGETQYF. In DNA form, the CDR3 reads TGTGCCAGCAGCGTGACAGGGGGAGAGACCCAGTACTTC. V usage is TRBV7-3 and J usage is TRBJ2-5; 9 nucleotides align to TRBD1. Trimming at V came to 5 bases and at J to 4 bases, leaving 2 bases not matched to a gene. The CDR3 totals 13 residues. Germline lookup yields CDR1 SGHTA and CDR2 FQGTGA.

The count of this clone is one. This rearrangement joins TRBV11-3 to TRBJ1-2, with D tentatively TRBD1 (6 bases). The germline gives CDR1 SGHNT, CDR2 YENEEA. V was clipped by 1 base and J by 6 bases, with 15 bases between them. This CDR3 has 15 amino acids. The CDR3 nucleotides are TGTGCCAGCAGCTTAGGTGGGCAGGGGCAGAATGGCTACACCTTC. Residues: CASSLGGQGQNGYTF.

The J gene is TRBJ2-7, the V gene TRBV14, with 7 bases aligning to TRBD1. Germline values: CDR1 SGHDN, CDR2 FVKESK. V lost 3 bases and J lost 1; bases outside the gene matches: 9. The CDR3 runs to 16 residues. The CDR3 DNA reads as TGTGCCAGCAGCCACCGCGACAGGGTCCGGTCCTACGAGCAGTACTTC. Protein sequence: CASSHRDRVRSYEQYF.

CDR3 in amino acids: CASSVGSQGRNQPQHF. CDR3 nucleotides: TGTGCCAGCAGCGTAGGTTCGCAGGGTAGGAATCAGCCCCAGCATTTT. V is TRBV7-8 and J is TRBJ1-5; possibly TRBD1 for D (5 bases). CDR3 length: 16 amino acids. The V gene's germline CDR1 is SGHVS and CDR2 FQNEAQ. Trimming stripped 5 bases from V and 4 bases from J, with 18 bases between.

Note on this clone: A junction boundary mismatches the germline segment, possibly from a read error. The CDR3 nucleotides read TGTGTCAGCAGCCGACAGGTGAACACTGAAGCTTTCTTT. Translated, it gives CVSSRQVNTEAFF. The chain is built from TRBV11-1 and TRBJ1-1; possibly TRBD1 for D (6 bases). Germline loops: CDR1 SGHAT, CDR2 FQDESV (reference sequence). This CDR3 contains 13 residues. The whole variable domain, remainder taken from reference TRBV11-1 and TRBJ1-1, is EAEVAQSPRYKITEKSQAVAFWCDPISGHATLYWYRQILGQGPELLVQFQDESVVDDSQLPKDRFSAERLKGVDSTLKIQPAELGDSAMYLCVSSRQVNTEAFFGQGTRLTVV.